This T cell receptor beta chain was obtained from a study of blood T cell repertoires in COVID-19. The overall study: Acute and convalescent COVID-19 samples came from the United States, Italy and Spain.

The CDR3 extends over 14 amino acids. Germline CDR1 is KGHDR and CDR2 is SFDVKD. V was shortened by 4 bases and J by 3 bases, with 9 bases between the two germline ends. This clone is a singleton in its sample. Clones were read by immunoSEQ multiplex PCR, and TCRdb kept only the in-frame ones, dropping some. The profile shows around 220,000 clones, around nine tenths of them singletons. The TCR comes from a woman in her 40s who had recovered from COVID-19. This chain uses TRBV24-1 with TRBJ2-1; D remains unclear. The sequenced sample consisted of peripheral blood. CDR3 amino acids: CATSDPPSYNEQFF. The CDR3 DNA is TGTGCCACCAGTGACCCTCCCAGCTACAATGAGCAGTTCTTC.